The 30 T cell receptor beta chains reported below all come from one sample, sequenced in a study of neurological immune-mediated disorders. TCRdb fed the 5' RACE reads into MiXCR, producing one record per CDR3 protein. The sample consists of about 50,000 distinct CDR3 sequences, about 4.2% of them appearing once. The material sequenced was PBMCs. These receptors all stem from a man in his fifties or sixties with multiple sclerosis.

This clonotype was observed many times. The chain has TRBV7-2 and TRBJ1-1; 7 nucleotides line up with TRBD1. The CDR3 has 14 residues. CDR1 is SGHTA and CDR2 is FQGNSA in the germline V gene. V was pared by 5 bases and J by 2 bases, with 5 bases of the junction left unmatched. DNA of the CDR3: TGTGCCAGCAGCATTGGGACAGTCAACACTGAAGCTTTCTTT. Encoded protein: CASSIGTVNTEAFF.

This clonotype showed up just a few times. CDR3 residues: CASSLVQDGSYEQYF. The CDR3 coding sequence is TGCGCCAGCAGCTTGGTTCAGGATGGCTCCTACGAGCAGTACTTC. The chain uses TRBV5-1 and TRBJ2-7; D unclear. CDR1 is SGHRS, CDR2 YFSETQ, per germline. The CDR3 covers 15 residues. The ends were cut back, 0 bases at V and 0 bases at J, with 10 bases in the middle.

The sample holds many counts of this clonotype. CDR3 nucleotides: TGTGCCAGCAGCCTCGGGACTAGCGGGACCAATGAGCAGTTCTTC. Residues: CASSLGTSGTNEQFF. V is TRBV27 and J is TRBJ2-1, with 13 bases that match TRBD2. Germline values: CDR1 MNHEY, CDR2 SMNVEV (reference sequence). CDR3 length equals 15 residues. After removal of 6 bases from V and 6 bases from J, the junction contained 5 bases not matched to a gene.

The CDR3 bases are TGTGCCAGCCGGTCGTCGGGACAGGGTTTGTACGAGCAGTACTTC. Protein: CASRSSGQGLYEQYF. The chain uses TRBV6-5 and TRBJ2-7; 9 nucleotides line up with TRBD1. This CDR3 spans 15 amino acids. Unmatched junction bases numbered 12, after V lost 8 bases and J lost 4 bases. CDR1 and CDR2 from the germline V gene are MNHEY and SVGAGI.

This clonotype was detected many times. The chain couples TRBV20-1 to TRBJ2-1; D remains ambiguous. V was trimmed by 6 bases and J by 5 bases, leaving 14 bases between them. The CDR3 loop spans 13 amino acids. Germline V gene sequence: CDR1 DFQATT, CDR2 SNEGSKA (reference sequence). CDR3 bases: TGCAGTGCCTGGTTAGTGCTGGACAATGAGCAGTTCTTC. It encodes CSAWLVLDNEQFF.

This clonotype was seen a handful of times. V usage is TRBV4-1 and J usage is TRBJ2-1; TRBD2 matches 7 bases. Germline trimming cut 4 bases from V and 4 bases from J; bases unmatched to any gene: 7. This CDR3 has 15 amino acids. The germline V gene has CDR1 MGHRA and CDR2 YSYEKL. CDR3 bases: TGCGCCAGCAGCCTCTCGCCTAGCGGATACAATGAGCAGTTCTTC. Translating gives CASSLSPSGYNEQFF.

This clonotype came up many times. One junction end does not reproduce the germline sequence, and a read error may be involved. This chain connects TRBV12-3 or TRBV12-4 to TRBJ1-5; possibly TRBD1 for D (6 bases). The CDR3 length is 15 residues. CDR3: CASSSRGGAVQPQNF. In DNA form, the CDR3 reads TGTGCCAGCAGCTCCCGGGGGGGCGCGGTTCAGCCCCAGAATTTT.

This clonotype was counted a few times. This sequence joins TRBV28 and TRBJ2-7; 11 nucleotides align to TRBD2. Germline V gene lookup returns CDR1 MDHEN and CDR2 SYDVKM. The length of the CDR3 is 15 residues. V lost 6 bases, J lost 3 bases, and 7 bases stayed unmatched. The CDR3 loop is CASSAPGLADYEQYF. In DNA form, the CDR3 reads TGTGCCAGCAGCGCACCGGGACTAGCGGACTACGAGCAGTACTTC.

This clonotype was seen more than once but under ten times. The rearrangement uses TRBV4-1 and TRBJ2-1; tentatively, D is TRBD2 (5 bases). Deletions cut 2 bases from V and 6 bases from J, with 14 bases between. CDR3 length equals 15 residues. Germline values: CDR1 MGHRA, CDR2 YSYEKL. The CDR3 DNA sequence: TGCGCCAGCAGCCAAAGGAGGCAGGCGCCCAATGAGCAGTTCTTC. This translates into CASSQRRQAPNEQFF.

This clonotype has at least ten counts. The V call is TRBV10-2, the J call TRBJ2-7; possibly TRBD1 for D (6 bases). CDR3 size: 14 residues. V shed 6 bases and J shed 4 bases, with 16 bases lying between them. Looked up from germline, CDR1 is WSHSY and CDR2 is SAAADI. This CDR3 is CASSMTGQGYEQYF. CDR3 coding DNA: TGCGCCAGCAGCATGACGGGGCAGGGGTACGAGCAGTACTTC.

This clonotype was found many times. V gene TRBV11-2 combines with J gene TRBJ2-3; 8 bases align to TRBD2. V trimming: 6 bases; J trimming: 5 bases; junction bases outside the gene matches: 7. This CDR3 has 14 amino acids. Looked up from germline, CDR1 is SGHAT and CDR2 is FQNNGV. DNA of the CDR3: TGTGCCAGCAGAGGACTAGCAAGGGGAGATACGCAGTATTTT. Its translation is CASRGLARGDTQYF.

This clonotype appeared many times. The V gene is TRBV6-6, the J gene TRBJ2-7; D unclear. The CDR3 loop spans 12 amino acids. Trimming cost V 8 bases and J 3 bases, with 11 bases left between them. CDR1 and CDR2 (germline): MNHNY, SVGAGI (reference sequence). The CDR3 DNA sequence: TGTGCCAGCGGATTCTTGGGCTACGAGCAGTACTTC. As protein: CASGFLGYEQYF.

The chain uses TRBV7-2 and TRBJ2-7; tentatively, D is TRBD1 or TRBD2 (5 bases each). The CDR3 extends over 14 amino acids. With 4 bases removed from V and 7 bases from J, the gap between germline ends came to 17 bases. Germline V gives CDR1 SGHTA, CDR2 FQGNSA. CDR3 sequence reads: CASSSGPIGDEQYF. CDR3 in DNA: TGTGCCAGCAGCTCGGGACCGATCGGGGATGAGCAGTACTTC.

The V call is TRBV28, the J call TRBJ1-2; D gene unclear. CDR3 length: 16 amino acids. Germline CDR1 reads MDHEN; CDR2 reads SYDVKM. Trimming took off 6 bases at V and 4 bases at J, with 21 bases between the two ends. CDR3 sequence reads: CASSPTPIRRSYGYTF. CDR3 nucleotides: TGTGCCAGCAGCCCAACCCCAATACGGAGATCCTATGGCTACACCTTC.

A remark on this clonotype: This may be a read error: a much more frequent sequence differs by one nucleotide. The chain uses TRBV28 and TRBJ2-2, with no clear D. The CDR3 runs to 13 residues. Germline lookup yields CDR1 MDHEN and CDR2 SYDVKM. The CDR3 nucleotides read TGTGCCAGCAGTCCCCCCAGCACCTGGGAGCTGTTTTTT. It codes for CASSPPSTWELFF.

This clonotype has ten or more counts. The chain couples TRBV7-9 to TRBJ2-7; the match to TRBD2 covers 14 bases. V shed 4 bases and J 7 bases; nucleotides not matched to a gene: 6. Germline assignment: CDR1 SEHNR and CDR2 FQNEAQ (reference sequence). The CDR3 contains 15 residues. The CDR3 protein is CASSSTSGRVLEQYF. The CDR3 region has the DNA TGTGCCAGCAGCTCGACTAGCGGGAGGGTTTTAGAGCAGTACTTC. The variable domain in full, with the rest retrieved from reference TRBV7-9 and TRBJ2-7, is DTGVSQNPRHKITKRGQNVTFRCDPISEHNRLYWYRQTLGQGPEFLTYFQNEAQLEKSRLLSDRFSAERPKGSFSTLEIQRTEQGDSAMYLCASSSTSGRVLEQYFGPGTRLTVT.

Many counts were recorded for this clonotype. The chain recombines TRBV29-1 with TRBJ2-3, with unresolved D. Trimming took off 7 bases at V and 0 bases at J, with 8 bases between the two ends. CDR1 is SQVTM, CDR2 ANQGSEA, per germline. The length of the CDR3 is 12 residues. The CDR3: CSALTSTDTQYF. As DNA, the CDR3 is TGCAGCGCCCTGACTAGCACAGATACGCAGTATTTT.

This clonotype has ten or more counts. The chain uses TRBV20-1 and TRBJ1-1; no clear D. CDR3 size: 11 residues. The germline V and J ends were trimmed by 6 bases and 2 bases, with 7 bases remaining between them. In germline, CDR1 is DFQATT, CDR2 SNEGSKA (reference sequence). CDR3 nucleotides: TGCAGTGCGACGGATAACACTGAAGCTTTCTTT. Protein product: CSATDNTEAFF.

This clonotype was recorded a few times. The chain uses TRBV20-1 and TRBJ2-7; D could derive from TRBD1 or TRBD2 (6 bases each). Germline lookup yields CDR1 DFQATT and CDR2 SNEGSKA (reference sequence). Between the trimmed V and J ends, which lost 7 bases and 6 bases, there was a span of 16 bases. The CDR3 contains 12 residues. The CDR3 loop reads CSVSGEVVEQYF. The CDR3 nucleotides are TGCAGTGTTTCAGGGGAGGTTGTCGAGCAGTACTTC.

This clonotype showed up just a few times. The chain uses TRBV6-1 and TRBJ2-1, with 8 bases lining up with TRBD2. Trimming removed 2 bases from V and 6 bases from J; junction bases left unmatched: 9. There are 16 residues in the CDR3. Germline loops: CDR1 MNHNS, CDR2 SASEGT. CDR3 protein: CASSESRGGRGNEQFF. The CDR3 nucleotides read TGTGCCAGCAGTGAATCCCGGGGGGGCCGAGGCAATGAGCAGTTCTTC.

A word on this clonotype: At one end the junction does not follow the germline gene, possibly because of a read error. CDR3 DNA sequence: TGCGCCAGCAGCCCGGACAGGAGCTCCTATAATTCACCCCTCAACTTT. Its translation is CASSPDRSSYNSPLNF. The genes are TRBV5-1 and TRBJ1-6; TRBD1 matches at 7 bases. This CDR3 region has 16 residues. Germline V CDR1 and CDR2: SGHRS, YFSETQ.

V gene TRBV5-4 combines with J gene TRBJ1-3; no definite D call. Trimming left V 5 bases short and J 0 bases short, with 9 bases between. From germline, CDR1 is SGHNT and CDR2 YYREEE (reference sequence). This CDR3 spans 14 amino acids. CDR3 DNA sequence: TGTGCCAGCAGTTCCGTCGGCTCTGGAAACACCATATATTTT. Amino acid sequence: CASSSVGSGNTIYF. Complete variable domain (other parts from reference TRBV5-4 and TRBJ1-3): ETGVTQSPTHLIKTRGQQVTLRCSSQSGHNTVSWYQQALGQGPQFIFQYYREEENGRGNFPPRFSGLQFPNYSSELNVNALELDDSALYLCASSSVGSGNTIYFGEGSWLTVV.

The V gene is TRBV10-3, the J gene TRBJ2-2; weak D call: TRBD2 (5 bases). From germline, CDR1 is ENHRY and CDR2 SYGVKD. The CDR3 loop spans 14 amino acids. The V end lost 10 bases, the J end lost 1 base, and 13 bases lay between the germline ends. DNA for the CDR3: TGTGCCACGGGCGTACGGGAGAACACCGGGGAGCTGTTTTTT. It specifies CATGVRENTGELFF.

This clonotype was counted ten times or more. The chain has TRBV4-1 and TRBJ2-7; 9 nucleotides line up with TRBD1. J gave up 5 bases and V 5 bases, and 10 bases lay outside the gene matches. The CDR3 is made up of 15 amino acids. Germline lookup yields CDR1 MGHRA and CDR2 YSYEKL. For the CDR3, the DNA is TGCGCCAGCAGCGAAAGGACAGGGGACGAAAACGAGCAGTACTTC. The encoded protein is CASSERTGDENEQYF.

There are many counts of this clonotype. This chain joins TRBV2 and TRBJ2-4; possibly TRBD2 for D (5 bases). Trimming removed 3 bases at V and 0 bases at J, with 6 bases between. Germline CDR1 is SNHLY and CDR2 is FYNNEI. CDR3 size: 14 residues. The CDR3 loop reads CASSDEGAKNIQYF. Here the CDR3 DNA reads TGTGCCAGCAGTGACGAGGGAGCCAAAAACATTCAGTACTTC.

There are many counts of this clonotype. This rearrangement joins TRBV12-3 or TRBV12-4 to TRBJ2-7; 8 nucleotides line up with TRBD1. The trim removed 4 bases at V and 2 bases at J, leaving 1 base unmatched. The CDR3 extends over 13 amino acids. CDR3 loop: CASSSQGAYEQYF. DNA of the CDR3: TGTGCCAGCAGTTCACAGGGGGCCTACGAGCAGTACTTC.

This clonotype came up many times. This chain links TRBV7-2 with TRBJ2-7; D might be TRBD2 (5 bases). The CDR3 length is 13 residues. The V end lost 3 bases, the J end lost 3 bases, and 9 bases lay between the germline ends. Germline assignment: CDR1 SGHTA and CDR2 FQGNSA. CDR3 nucleotide sequence: TGTGCCAGCAGCTTCCCGGGGAACTACGAGCAGTACTTC. This gives the protein CASSFPGNYEQYF.

This clonotype was picked up many times. The chain uses TRBV27 and TRBJ2-7; D may be TRBD1 (5 bases). The CDR3 is 16 amino acids. Germline CDR1 reads MNHEY; CDR2 reads SMNVEV (reference sequence). The ends were cut back, 7 bases at V and 0 bases at J, with 19 bases in the middle. CDR3: CASTATRNRGSYEQYF. The CDR3 nucleotides are TGTGCCAGCACTGCCACGCGAAATAGGGGCTCCTACGAGCAGTACTTC.

This clonotype was observed many times. The gene calls are TRBV20-1 and TRBJ2-5; 12 nucleotides align to TRBD2. The CDR3 consists of 14 residues. CDR1 and CDR2 from the germline V gene are DFQATT and SNEGSKA (reference sequence). V lost 6 bases and J lost 5; bases outside the gene matches: 7. The DNA for the CDR3 is TGCAGTGCGACGCTAGCGGGAGGGAGGGAGACCCAGTACTTC. Translated: CSATLAGGRETQYF.

This clonotype was counted many times. The chain links TRBV20-1 to TRBJ2-1; 7 nucleotides align to TRBD2. V gave up 5 bases and J gave up 3 bases; unmatched junction bases: 7. The CDR3 runs to 14 residues. The V gene's germline CDR1 is DFQATT and CDR2 SNEGSKA (reference sequence). The CDR3 DNA reads TGCAGTGCTTCCCTAGCGGCGATCTACAATGAGCAGTTCTTC. Translated: CSASLAAIYNEQFF.